Presented here are 30 T cell receptor beta chains from one specimen sequenced in a study of long-term antiretroviral therapy in people with HIV. Researchers ran immunoSEQ v3.0 at survey level. The repertoire was sequenced with immunoSEQ multiplex PCR; TCRdb's copy has only in-frame clones and lacks some. The table lists about 31,000 clones, 70% to 90% of them singletons. This sample comprised unsorted PBMCs, obtained 0.8 years before starting antiretroviral therapy. Receptors originate from a man aged 18 to 30 with HIV.

The chain links TRBV5-4 to TRBJ1-2; a possible D gene is TRBD1 (5 bases). The CDR3 extends over 13 amino acids. The V gene lost 0 bases and the J gene lost 6 bases, with 9 bases spanning the gap. CDR1 is SGHNT, CDR2 YYREEE, per germline (reference sequence). CDR3 residues: CASSLAGVHGYTF. The CDR3 DNA sequence: TGTGCCAGCAGCTTGGCGGGGGTTCATGGCTACACCTTC.

Points on this clone: An end of the junction differs from the germline gene, which may be a read error. The chain couples TRBV5-6 to TRBJ1-4; no reliable D call. The CDR3 runs to 15 residues. Germline V CDR1 and CDR2: SGHDT, YYEEEE. This chain's CDR3 is CTSSHTRLGLEKLFF. Here the CDR3 DNA reads TGTACCAGCAGCCATACTAGGCTGGGCCTTGAAAAACTGTTTTTT.

The CDR3, as DNA: TGTGCCAGCAGTCCATTCCTACACGGCGCCGCCCAGTACTTC. Protein sequence: CASSPFLHGAAQYF. The chain joins TRBV28 to TRBJ2-5; no definite D call. The CDR3 is 14 amino acids. Germline assignment: CDR1 MDHEN and CDR2 SYDVKM. The V end was cut by 5 bases, the J end by 9 bases, with 19 bases between.

The rearrangement links TRBV4-3 to TRBJ1-4; 7 bases agree with TRBD1. The CDR3 loop spans 13 amino acids. J gave up 7 bases and V 4 bases, and 3 bases lay outside the gene matches. From germline, CDR1 is LGHNA and CDR2 YSLEER. The CDR3 spells CASSPAGGEKLFF. The CDR3, as DNA: TGCGCCAGCAGCCCGGCAGGGGGTGAAAAACTGTTTTTT.

J is TRBJ1-5 and V is TRBV25-1; 7 bases are a match to TRBD1. This CDR3 is built from 18 residues. J gave up 6 bases and V 4 bases, and 18 bases lay outside the gene matches. The germline gives CDR1 MGHDK, CDR2 SYGVNS. CDR3 amino acids: CASSGGGRDREGGQPQHF. DNA for the CDR3: TGTGCCAGCAGTGGCGGAGGGCGCGACAGGGAAGGCGGTCAGCCCCAGCATTTT.

This chain joins TRBV10-3 and TRBJ2-1, with 9 bases lining up with TRBD2. V shed 4 bases, J shed 10 bases, and the junction held 8 bases outside the gene matches. Germline values: CDR1 ENHRY, CDR2 SYGVKD. This CDR3 is 14 amino acids long. The CDR3 loop is CAISVFSSGGEQFF. For the CDR3, the DNA is TGTGCCATCAGTGTCTTTTCAAGCGGGGGGGAGCAGTTCTTC.

V gene TRBV7-9 combines with J gene TRBJ2-5; D is unresolved. The CDR3 length is 14 residues. The germline V and J ends were trimmed by 5 bases and 5 bases, with 15 bases remaining between them. Germline CDR1 and CDR2: SEHNR and FQNEAQ (reference sequence). CDR3 sequence reads: CASSGFFPRETQYF. CDR3 nucleotide sequence: TGTGCCAGCAGCGGATTCTTCCCTCGGGAGACCCAGTACTTC.

Concerning this clone: The junction shows a germline mismatch at one end, possibly a read error. V is TRBV7-7 and J is TRBJ2-5, with 15 bases matching TRBD2. In germline, CDR1 is SSHAT, CDR2 FNYEAQ (reference sequence). This CDR3 region has 15 residues. CDR3 sequence: CASSRGLAGGETQYF. The CDR3, as DNA: TGTGCTAGCAGCCGAGGACTAGCGGGGGGGGAGACCCAGTACTTC.

This clone was recorded a few times. V and J are TRBV5-4 and TRBJ2-7; 7 positions agree with TRBD1. This CDR3 is 14 amino acids long. Germline lookup yields CDR1 SGHNT and CDR2 YYREEE (reference sequence). The V segment lost 5 bases and the J segment 4 bases; nucleotides outside the gene matches: 9. The CDR3 DNA reads as TGTGCCAGCAGTCTAGACAGGGCGGGTTACGAGCAGTACTTC. Protein sequence: CASSLDRAGYEQYF.

This sequence joins TRBV6-6 and TRBJ2-6; D is ambiguous. CDR3 size: 15 residues. V was clipped by 3 bases and J by 0 bases, with 6 bases between them. Germline lookup yields CDR1 MNHNY and CDR2 SVGAGI (reference sequence). The CDR3 is CASSYELSGANVLTF. The CDR3 nucleotides read TGTGCCAGCAGTTATGAACTCTCTGGGGCCAACGTCCTGACTTTC.

The rearrangement joins TRBV11-1 to TRBJ2-7; D is undetermined. This CDR3 contains 13 residues. The germline V gene encodes CDR1 SGHAT and CDR2 FQDESV (reference sequence). Trimming removed 2 bases from V and 0 bases from J, with 5 bases in between. The CDR3 protein is CASSLQFSYEQYF. The CDR3 nucleotides are TGTGCCAGCAGCTTACAGTTCTCCTACGAGCAGTACTTC.

The chain carries TRBV11-2 and TRBJ1-2; TRBD1 might be the D (5 bases). Looked up from germline, CDR1 is SGHAT and CDR2 is FQNNGV. V lost 2 bases to trimming and J lost 4 bases, with 20 bases between them. The CDR3 spans 17 residues. CDR3 in amino acids: CASSLRPGGDVRYGYTF. The CDR3 coding sequence is TGTGCCAGCAGCTTAAGGCCCGGGGGGGACGTGCGCTATGGCTACACCTTC.

This clone was detected only once. The rearrangement links TRBV6-5 to TRBJ1-2, with 7 bases lining up with TRBD1. The CDR3 covers 15 residues. The J segment lost 8 bases and the V segment lost 8 bases, leaving 17 bases of the junction unmatched. The germline CDR1 and CDR2 sequences are MNHEY and SVGAGI. CDR3 loop: CASRLGTDWVGGYTF. CDR3 nucleotide sequence: TGTGCCAGCCGTCTCGGGACAGATTGGGTAGGGGGCTACACCTTC.

V usage is TRBV2 and J usage is TRBJ1-2, with 7 bases fitting TRBD1. The CDR3 covers 13 residues. J lost 4 bases, V lost 6 bases, and 5 bases had no gene match. Per the germline V gene, CDR1 is SNHLY and CDR2 is FYNNEI. In DNA, the CDR3 is TGTGCCAGCAGCGCAGGGGGAAGCTATGGCTACACCTTC. As protein: CASSAGGSYGYTF.

The CDR3 coding sequence is TGTGCCAGCCGCGCCCATGGCAATCAGCCCCAGCATTTT. The encoded protein is CASRAHGNQPQHF. The chain couples TRBV6-6 to TRBJ1-5, with no clear D. Germline values: CDR1 MNHNY, CDR2 SVGAGI (reference sequence). This CDR3 spans 13 amino acids. Trimming took 8 bases from V and 2 from J, leaving 10 bases between them.

The chain uses TRBV4-1 and TRBJ2-7; the D gene is possibly TRBD2 (6 bases). V dropped 5 bases and J dropped 3 bases, with 17 bases sitting between them. The CDR3 is 15 amino acids. Germline loops: CDR1 MGHRA, CDR2 YSYEKL. In DNA, the CDR3 is TGCGCCAGCAGCGGGGACGGGGGAACGAGCTACGAGCAGTACTTC. It specifies CASSGDGGTSYEQYF.

This chain joins TRBV11-2 and TRBJ1-1; 7 positions match TRBD1. The CDR3 is made up of 15 amino acids. Losses at the gene ends were 5 bases for V and 2 bases for J; bases not matched to a gene: 8. Per the germline V gene, CDR1 is SGHAT and CDR2 is FQNNGV. The CDR3 is CASSTWTGQNTEAFF. CDR3 in DNA: TGTGCCAGCAGCACCTGGACAGGACAAAACACTGAAGCTTTCTTT.

This clone was observed once. The chain joins TRBV19 to TRBJ2-7; a possible D gene is TRBD2 (6 bases). The length of the CDR3 is 13 residues. CDR1 is LNHDA, CDR2 SQIVND, per germline (reference sequence). Trimming took off 6 bases at V and 3 bases at J, with 12 bases between the two ends. CDR3 in amino acids: CASRQNGGYEQYF. CDR3 DNA sequence: TGTGCCAGTAGACAAAACGGGGGCTACGAGCAGTACTTC.

This chain connects TRBV7-2 to TRBJ1-1, with D tentatively TRBD1 (6 bases). The germline V and J ends were trimmed by 4 bases and 1 base, with 13 bases remaining between them. Germline CDR1 and CDR2: SGHTA and FQGNSA. There are 15 residues in the CDR3. As DNA, the CDR3 is TGTGCCAGCAGCTCCCAGACAGGACCGAACACTGAAGCTTTCTTT. Residues: CASSSQTGPNTEAFF. Supplemented by reference TRBV7-2 and TRBJ1-1, the full variable domain reads GAGVSQSPSNKVTEKGKDVELRCDPISGHTALYWYRQSLGQGLEFLIYFQGNSAPDKSGLPSDRFSAERTGGSVSTLTIQRTQQEDSAVYLCASSSQTGPNTEAFFGQGTRLTVV.

CDR3 coding DNA: TGCGCCAGCAGCCAAGACCGTGAACAGGTGAACACTGAAGCTTTCTTT. This translates into CASSQDREQVNTEAFF. The chain joins TRBV4-1 to TRBJ1-1; tentative D call: TRBD1 (5 bases). Trimming took 0 bases from V and 0 from J, leaving 11 bases between them. Per germline, CDR1 MGHRA and CDR2 YSYEKL. CDR3 size: 16 residues.

The chain carries TRBV10-2 and TRBJ1-1; D unresolved. Trimming took 5 bases from V and 6 from J, leaving 13 bases between them. The CDR3 contains 13 residues. Germline values: CDR1 WSHSY, CDR2 SAAADI. The CDR3 region is CASSLRESAEAFF. The CDR3 DNA reads TGCGCCAGCAGTCTACGGGAAAGCGCTGAAGCTTTCTTT.

The chain uses TRBV12-1 and TRBJ2-3; TRBD2 is taken as the D call from the table, unchecked against the DNA. TRBV12-1 is noted as a pseudogene. The CDR3 loop spans 15 amino acids. CDR3 in amino acids: CASRASGSGVDTQYF. CDR3 nucleotides: TGTGCCAGCCGGGCAAGCGGGAGTGGGGTAGATACGCAGTATTTT.

The chain combines TRBV11-2 with TRBJ2-7; 7 bases map to TRBD1. In germline, CDR1 is SGHAT, CDR2 FQNNGV. V was clipped by 5 bases and J by 6 bases; unmatched bases: 10. The CDR3 is made up of 14 amino acids. The CDR3 spells CASSHLDRPFEQYF. The CDR3 DNA reads as TGTGCCAGCAGCCACCTGGACAGGCCCTTCGAGCAGTACTTC.

The CDR3 sequence is CASSPGGDEKLFF. In DNA form, the CDR3 reads TGTGCCAGCAGTCCGGGTGGTGATGAAAAACTGTTTTTT. This chain connects TRBV6-5 to TRBJ1-4; the D is unclear. This CDR3 contains 13 residues. Germline assignment: CDR1 MNHEY and CDR2 SVGAGI. V lost 5 bases and J lost 6, with 10 bases in between.

V usage is TRBV6-7 and J usage is TRBJ2-3; 7 bases are a match to TRBD1. TRBV6-7 is identified as an open reading frame with a role that is uncertain. The CDR3 contains 16 residues. V was clipped by 5 bases and J by 7 bases; unmatched bases: 15. This CDR3 is CASSRGSVRGRNTQYF. The CDR3 DNA reads TGTGCCAGCAGTAGGGGCTCGGTAAGGGGGCGAAATACGCAGTATTTT.

DNA for the CDR3: TGCAGTGCTAGAGTCGTCGGTGAGCAGTTCTTC. This translates into CSARVVGEQFF. The chain combines TRBV20-1 with TRBJ2-1; D is undetermined. The CDR3 loop spans 11 amino acids. In germline, CDR1 is DFQATT, CDR2 SNEGSKA (reference sequence). V was pared by 1 base and J by 9 bases, with 7 bases between.

V is TRBV19 and J is TRBJ2-5, with TRBD1 matching 10 bases. Germline V CDR1 and CDR2: LNHDA, SQIVND (reference sequence). The V gene end was trimmed by 6 bases and the J gene end by 5 bases; junction bases not matched to a gene: 3. The CDR3 runs to 13 residues. CDR3 loop: CASSDRGRETQYF. CDR3 nucleotides: TGTGCCAGTAGCGACAGGGGGCGGGAGACCCAGTACTTC.

This clone has only one observation. The gene calls are TRBV28 and TRBJ1-1; D possibly corresponds to TRBD1 (5 bases). V was shortened by 2 bases and J by 5 bases, with 18 bases between the two germline ends. CDR1 is MDHEN and CDR2 is SYDVKM in the germline V gene. The CDR3 is 16 residues long. DNA for the CDR3: TGTGCCAGCAGTTTAATGCCGGCGGGGGTAGTGACTGAAGCTTTCTTT. It encodes CASSLMPAGVVTEAFF.

The chain recombines TRBV4-3 with TRBJ1-6; D ambiguous. The CDR3 spans 17 residues. Trimming removed 3 bases from V and 8 bases from J, with 20 bases in between. Per germline, CDR1 LGHNA and CDR2 YSLEER. The CDR3 sequence: CASSQGTDSILDSPLHF. In nucleotides, the CDR3 is TGCGCCAGCAGCCAGGGCACAGATTCCATTTTAGATTCACCCCTCCACTTT.

This chain uses TRBV6-5 with TRBJ2-5, with D possibly being TRBD1 or TRBD2 (5 bases each). The CDR3 sequence is 13 residues long. Germline V gene sequence: CDR1 MNHEY, CDR2 SVGAGI. V gave up 2 bases and J gave up 4 bases, with 8 bases separating them. The CDR3 region has the DNA TGTGCCAGCAGTTACACTAGGGGAGAGACCCAGTACTTC. This gives the protein CASSYTRGETQYF.